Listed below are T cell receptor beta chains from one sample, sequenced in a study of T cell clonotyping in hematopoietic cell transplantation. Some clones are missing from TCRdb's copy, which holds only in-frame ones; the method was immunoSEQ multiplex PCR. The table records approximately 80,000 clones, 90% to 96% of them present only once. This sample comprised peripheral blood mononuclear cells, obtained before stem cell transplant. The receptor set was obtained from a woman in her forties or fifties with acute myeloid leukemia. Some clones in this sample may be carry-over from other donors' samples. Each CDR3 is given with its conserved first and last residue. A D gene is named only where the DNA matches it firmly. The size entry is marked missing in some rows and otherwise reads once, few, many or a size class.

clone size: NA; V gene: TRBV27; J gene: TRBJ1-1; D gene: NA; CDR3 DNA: TGTGCCAGCAGTTTTACTTACAGGGCAAACACTGAAGCTTTCTTT; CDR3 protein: CASSFTYRANTEAFF
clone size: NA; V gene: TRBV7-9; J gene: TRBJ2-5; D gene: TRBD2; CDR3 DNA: TGTGCCAGCAGCTCCCGACTAGCGGCCCAAGAGACCCAGTACTTC; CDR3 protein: CASSSRLAAQETQYF
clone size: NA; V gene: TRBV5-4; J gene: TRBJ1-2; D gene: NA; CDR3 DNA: TGTGCCAGCAGCTTGGACGGGGCCTATGGCTACACCTTC; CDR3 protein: CASSLDGAYGYTF
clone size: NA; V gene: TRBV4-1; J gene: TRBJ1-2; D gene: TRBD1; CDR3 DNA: TGCGCCAGCAGCCAAGGACAGGGGATGAACGATGCTTATGGCTACACCTTC; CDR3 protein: CASSQGQGMNDAYGYTF
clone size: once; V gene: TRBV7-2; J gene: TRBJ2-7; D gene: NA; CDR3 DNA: TGTGCCAGCAGCGGTGGGACGCCTGCCTACGAGCAGTACTTC; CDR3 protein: CASSGGTPAYEQYF
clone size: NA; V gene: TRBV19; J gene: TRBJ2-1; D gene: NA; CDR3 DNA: TGTGCCAGTAGTAGGAGGACGGGAGAGCAGTTCTTC; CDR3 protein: CASSRRTGEQFF
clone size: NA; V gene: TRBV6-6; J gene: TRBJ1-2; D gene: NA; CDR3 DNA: TGTGCCAGCAGTTACCCCACGGGGGGGTATGGCTACACCTTC; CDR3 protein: CASSYPTGGYGYTF
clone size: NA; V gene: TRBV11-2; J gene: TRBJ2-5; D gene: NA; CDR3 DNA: TGTGCCAGCAGCTTATTCACCCAAGAGACCCAGTACTTC; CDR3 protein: CASSLFTQETQYF
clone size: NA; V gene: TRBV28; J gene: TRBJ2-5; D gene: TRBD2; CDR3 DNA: TGTGCCAGCTTAGCGGGAGGGTTGGAGACCCAGTACTTC; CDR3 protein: CASLAGGLETQYF
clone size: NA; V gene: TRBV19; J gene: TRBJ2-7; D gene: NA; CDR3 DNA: TGTGCCAGTAGTCGGTCCAGCGGGTACGAGCAGTACTTC; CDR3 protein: CASSRSSGYEQYF
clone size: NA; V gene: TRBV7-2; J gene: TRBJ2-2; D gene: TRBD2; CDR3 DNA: TGTGCCAGCAGCGAGCGACTAGCGGGGGGGCCACGGGAGCTGTTTTTT; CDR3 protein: CASSERLAGGPRELFF
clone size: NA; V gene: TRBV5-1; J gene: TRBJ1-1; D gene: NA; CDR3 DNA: TGCGCCAGCGGACCGGGACGAGCTGGAATGAACACTGAAGCTTTCTTT; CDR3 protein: CASGPGRAGMNTEAFF
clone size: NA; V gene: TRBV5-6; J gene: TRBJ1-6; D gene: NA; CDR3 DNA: TGTGCCAGCAGCTTGGGTGGGCCCACAGGGAGGAGATCACCCCTCCACTTT; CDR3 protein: CASSLGGPTGRRSPLHF
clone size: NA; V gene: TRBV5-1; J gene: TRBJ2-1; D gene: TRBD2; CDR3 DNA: TGCGCCAGCAGCGTAAGCGGGGGTAACAATGAGCAGTTCTTC; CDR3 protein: CASSVSGGNNEQFF
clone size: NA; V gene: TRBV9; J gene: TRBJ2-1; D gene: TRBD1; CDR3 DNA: TGTGCCAGCAGCTCTGGGGACAGGGGGCGTGAGCAGTTCTTC; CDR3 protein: CASSSGDRGREQFF
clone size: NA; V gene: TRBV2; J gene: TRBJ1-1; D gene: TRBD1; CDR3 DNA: TGTGCCAGCAGTGTCGACAGGGTGAACACTGAAGCTTTCTTT; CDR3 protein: CASSVDRVNTEAFF
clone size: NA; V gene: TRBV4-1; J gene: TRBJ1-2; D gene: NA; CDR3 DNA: TGCGCCAGCAGCCAAAGTCCTGGGGGATTACAGGGTGATGGCTACACCTTC; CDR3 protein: CASSQSPGGLQGDGYTF
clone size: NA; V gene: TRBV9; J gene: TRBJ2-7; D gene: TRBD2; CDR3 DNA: TGTGCCAGCAGCGCCGGACTAGCGGGGGTGGACGAGCAGTACTTC; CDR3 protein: CASSAGLAGVDEQYF
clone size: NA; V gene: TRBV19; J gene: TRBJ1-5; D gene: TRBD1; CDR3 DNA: TGTGCCAGTAGTCCCGGGACAGGTTATAGCAATCAGCCCCAGCATTTT; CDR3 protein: CASSPGTGYSNQPQHF
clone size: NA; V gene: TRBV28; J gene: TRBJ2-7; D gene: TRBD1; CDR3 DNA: TGTGCCAGCAGCTTAGGCTTTTATACTCTAGGACAGGGGAATTACGAGCAGTACTTC; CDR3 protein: CASSLGFYTLGQGNYEQYF
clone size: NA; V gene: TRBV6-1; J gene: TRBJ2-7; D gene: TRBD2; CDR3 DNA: TGTGCCACCCGGACTAGCGGAAACTCCTACGAGCAGTACTTC; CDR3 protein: CATRTSGNSYEQYF
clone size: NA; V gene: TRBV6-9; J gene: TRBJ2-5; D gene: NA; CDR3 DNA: TGTGCAAGGTCTTGTCAGGATGAGACCCAGTACTTC; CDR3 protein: CARSCQDETQYF
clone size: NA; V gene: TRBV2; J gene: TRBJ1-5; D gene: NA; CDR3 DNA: TGTGCCAGCAGTGAATTGGCAGGGACATATCAGCCCCAGCATTTT; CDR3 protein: CASSELAGTYQPQHF
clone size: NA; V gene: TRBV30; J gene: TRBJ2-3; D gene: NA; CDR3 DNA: TGTGCCTGGAGTGTAAAGGATACGCAGTATTTT; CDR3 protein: CAWSVKDTQYF
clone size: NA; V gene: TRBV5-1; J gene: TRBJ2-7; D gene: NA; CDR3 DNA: TGCGCCAGCAGCTTGGGGGACAAGCCCTACGAGCAGTACTTC; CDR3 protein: CASSLGDKPYEQYF
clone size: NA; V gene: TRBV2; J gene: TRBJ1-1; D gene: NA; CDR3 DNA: TGTGCCAGCAGTGGCGACGAGTCCGCTTTCTTT; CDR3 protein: CASSGDESAFF
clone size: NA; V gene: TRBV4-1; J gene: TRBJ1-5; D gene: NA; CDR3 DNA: TGCGCCAGCAGCCAAGATTCCTGGGGGTACGCTAGCAATCAGCCCCAGCATTTT; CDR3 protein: CASSQDSWGYASNQPQHF
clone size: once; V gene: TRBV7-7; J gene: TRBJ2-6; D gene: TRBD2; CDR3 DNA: TGTGCTAGCAGCACGGGACTAGCGGGAGCTGCAGGGGCCAACGTCCTGACTTTC; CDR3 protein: CASSTGLAGAAGANVLTF
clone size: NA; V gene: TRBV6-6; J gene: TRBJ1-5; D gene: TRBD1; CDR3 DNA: TGTGCCAGCAGTACGGGACAGTATAGCAATCAGCCCCAGCATTTT; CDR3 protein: CASSTGQYSNQPQHF
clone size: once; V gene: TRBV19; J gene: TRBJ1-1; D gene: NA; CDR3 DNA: TGTGCCAGTAGTGGCACGGTGAACACTGAAGCTTTCTTT; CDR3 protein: CASSGTVNTEAFF
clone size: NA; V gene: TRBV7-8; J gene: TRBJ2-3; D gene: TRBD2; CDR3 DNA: TGTGCCAGCAGCTATGGGACTAGCAGGACAGATACGCAGTATTTT; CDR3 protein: CASSYGTSRTDTQYF
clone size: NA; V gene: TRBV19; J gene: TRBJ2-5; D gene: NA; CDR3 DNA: TGTGCCAGTAGTATCAGGGAGACCCAGTACTTC; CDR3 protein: CASSIRETQYF
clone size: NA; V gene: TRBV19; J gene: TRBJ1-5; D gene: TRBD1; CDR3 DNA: TGTGCCAGTAGCGGACAGGGGGTTCAGCCCCAGCATTTT; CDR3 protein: CASSGQGVQPQHF
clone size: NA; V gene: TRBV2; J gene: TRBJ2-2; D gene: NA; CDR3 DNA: TGTGCCAGCAGTGAGGGTATGCCGAACACCGGGGAGCTGTTTTTT; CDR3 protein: CASSEGMPNTGELFF
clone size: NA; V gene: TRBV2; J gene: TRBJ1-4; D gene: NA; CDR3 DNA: TGTGCCAGCAGACCTACCGGGACGCGAAATGAAAAACTGTTTTTT; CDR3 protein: CASRPTGTRNEKLFF
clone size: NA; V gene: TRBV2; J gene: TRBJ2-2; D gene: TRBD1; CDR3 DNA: TGTGCCAGCGGACGAGACAGGGCGGTAACCGGGGAGCTGTTTTTT; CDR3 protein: CASGRDRAVTGELFF
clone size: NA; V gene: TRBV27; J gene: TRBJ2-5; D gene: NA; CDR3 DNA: TGTGCCAGCAAAGGCTGGGGGCGGCAAGAGACCCAGTACTTC; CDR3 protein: CASKGWGRQETQYF
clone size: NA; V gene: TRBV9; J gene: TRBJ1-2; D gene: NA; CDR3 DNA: TGTGCCAGCAGCGCATCCTCGAGGTCCTTAGGCTACACCTTC; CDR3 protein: CASSASSRSLGYTF
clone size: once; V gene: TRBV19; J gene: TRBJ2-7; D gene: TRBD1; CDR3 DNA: TGTGCCAGTAGTCCGAGCGGGACAGGGTCCCACGAGCAGTACTTC; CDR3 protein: CASSPSGTGSHEQYF
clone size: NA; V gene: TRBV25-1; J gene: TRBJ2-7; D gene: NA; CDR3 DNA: TGTGCCAGCAGTGAACGACGTCCTAGCAACGAGCAGTACTTC; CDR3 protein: CASSERRPSNEQYF
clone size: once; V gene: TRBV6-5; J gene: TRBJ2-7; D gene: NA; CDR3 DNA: TGTGCCAGCAGTTACTCCCAGGACCCCACCTACGAGCAGTACTTC; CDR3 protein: CASSYSQDPTYEQYF
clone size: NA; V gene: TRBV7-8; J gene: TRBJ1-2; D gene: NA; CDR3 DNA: TGTGCCAGCAGCTTTACAGCTAACTATGGCTACACCTTC; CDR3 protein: CASSFTANYGYTF
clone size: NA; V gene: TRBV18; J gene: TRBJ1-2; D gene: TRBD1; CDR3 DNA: TGTGCCAGCTCACCAAAGGGACAGGACTCTTGGGGCTACACCTTC; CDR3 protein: CASSPKGQDSWGYTF
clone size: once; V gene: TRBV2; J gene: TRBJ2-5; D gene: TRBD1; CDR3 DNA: TGTGCCAGCAGGGTCGGGACAGGCTTTCAAGAGACCCAGTACTTC; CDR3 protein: CASRVGTGFQETQYF
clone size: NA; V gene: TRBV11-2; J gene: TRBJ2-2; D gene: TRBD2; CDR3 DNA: TGTGCCAGCAGCTTCCGCGGACTAGCGGGAGCAGGGGAGCTGTTTTTT; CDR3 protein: CASSFRGLAGAGELFF
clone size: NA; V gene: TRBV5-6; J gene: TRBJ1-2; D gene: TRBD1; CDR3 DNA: TGTGCCAGCAGCCAGGACAGGAGAGGCGATGGCTACACCTTC; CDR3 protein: CASSQDRRGDGYTF